The clone carrying this TCR beta chain was counted only a few times. Then a second PCR, running roughly 6 to 12 cycles, was carried out with a sample-barcoded 5' primer and a J-beta primer mix. With 12 random nucleotides, a template-switch adaptor tagged each individual cDNA molecule. One entry per CDR3 protein, called by TCRdb with MiXCR from the 5' RACE reads. The table includes 900,000 to 950,000 distinct CDR3 sequences, 25% to 35% detected once. V lost 4 bases and J lost 4, with 13 bases in between. Germline V lookup: CDR1 MGHRA, CDR2 YSYEKL. The CDR3 loop spans 14 amino acids. This entry comes from a study of blood T cells in healthy people across ages. Ranging in age from about 6 to 90, the donors were healthy Caucasian individuals from Russia. The sample, 7.5 to 10 milliliters of peripheral blood, was drawn from each donor. These data are also associated with another study on T cells of mothers and their children. That paper notes: Mothers yielded over 8 million CDR3 reads, children some 3 million each.

This chain connects TRBV4-1 to TRBJ1-2; tentative D call: TRBD1 (5 bases). The sequence was collected from a woman in her forties in good health. The sample comprised blood. CDR3 DNA: TGCGCCAGCAGCCCCCCGCAAGGGGTCTATGGCTACACCTTC. This sequence encodes CASSPPQGVYGYTF.